The sequence of this TCR beta chain was determined in a study of blood T cell repertoires in COVID-19. This CDR3 has 16 residues. V lost 0 bases to trimming and J lost 4 bases, with 10 bases between them. CDR1 and CDR2 (germline): LNHNV, YYDKDF (reference sequence). The assay was immunoSEQ multiplex PCR, and TCRdb's table has in-frame clones only and misses some. The sample includes around 300,000 clones, over 80% of them seen just once. This clone was counted many times. Sequencing was carried out using PBMCs or T cells enriched from blood (not recorded which). The V gene is TRBV15, the J gene TRBJ2-6; D is unresolved. The sequence derives from a man aged 25 to 45 who had recovered from COVID-19. The CDR3 sequence: CATSRDASSGANVLTF. DNA of the CDR3: TGTGCCACCAGCAGAGATGCCAGTTCCGGGGCCAACGTCCTGACTTTC.